This T cell receptor (beta chain) appears in the sequencing data of a study of blood T cell repertoires in COVID-19. Study background: Sources were T cells, B-cell-depleted T cells, or PBMCs; the material itself was cDNA or gDNA.

This clone was counted a single time. Per the authors' pipeline: Reference gene primer amplification in the assay estimated nucleated cell counts. Repertoires were generated with immunoSEQ multiplex PCR, while TCRdb's copy carries only in-frame clones and drops some. The DNA was the basis for D and trimming; V, J and clone size are from that table. The sample lists about 400,000 clones, roughly 86% occurring once. Germline lookup yields CDR1 LGHDT and CDR2 YNNKEL (reference sequence). Trimming shortened V by 3 bases and J by 6 bases, and 8 bases separated the two germline ends. There are 12 residues in the CDR3.

Sequencing was carried out using PBMCs or T cells enriched from blood (not recorded which). The TCR originated in a woman aged 25 to 39 who had recovered from COVID-19. J is TRBJ1-2 and V is TRBV3-1 (or the pseudogene TRBV3-2), with D uncertain. The chain's CDR3 is CASSHLGDGYTF. The CDR3 nucleotides read TGTGCCAGCAGCCACCTCGGGGATGGCTACACCTTC.